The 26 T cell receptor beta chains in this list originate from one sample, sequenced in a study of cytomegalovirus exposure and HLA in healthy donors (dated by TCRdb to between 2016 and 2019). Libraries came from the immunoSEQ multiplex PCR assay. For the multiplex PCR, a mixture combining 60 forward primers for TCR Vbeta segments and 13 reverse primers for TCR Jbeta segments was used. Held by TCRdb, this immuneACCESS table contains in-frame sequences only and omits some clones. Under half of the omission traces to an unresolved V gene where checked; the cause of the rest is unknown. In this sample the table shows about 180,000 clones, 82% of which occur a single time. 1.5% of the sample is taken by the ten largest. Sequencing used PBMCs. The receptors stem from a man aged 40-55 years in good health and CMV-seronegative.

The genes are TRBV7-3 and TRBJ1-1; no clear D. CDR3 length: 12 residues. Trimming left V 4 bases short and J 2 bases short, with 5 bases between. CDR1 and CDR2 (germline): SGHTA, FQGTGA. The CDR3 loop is CASSSSNTEAFF. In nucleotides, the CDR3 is TGTGCCAGCAGCTCGAGTAACACTGAAGCTTTCTTT.

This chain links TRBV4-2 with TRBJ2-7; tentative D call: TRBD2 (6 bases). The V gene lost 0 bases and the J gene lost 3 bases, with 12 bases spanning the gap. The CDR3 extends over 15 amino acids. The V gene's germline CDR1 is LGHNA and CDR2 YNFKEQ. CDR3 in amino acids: CASSQEEGQGYEQYF. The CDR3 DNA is TGTGCCAGCAGCCAAGAGGAGGGTCAGGGCTACGAGCAGTACTTC.

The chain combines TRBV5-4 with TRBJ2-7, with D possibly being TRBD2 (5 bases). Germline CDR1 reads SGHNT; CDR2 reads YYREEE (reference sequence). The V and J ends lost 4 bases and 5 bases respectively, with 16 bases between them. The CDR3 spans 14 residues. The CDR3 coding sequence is TGTGCCAGCAGCCTGGTCGGAGGCGTCGACGAGCAGTACTTC. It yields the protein CASSLVGGVDEQYF.

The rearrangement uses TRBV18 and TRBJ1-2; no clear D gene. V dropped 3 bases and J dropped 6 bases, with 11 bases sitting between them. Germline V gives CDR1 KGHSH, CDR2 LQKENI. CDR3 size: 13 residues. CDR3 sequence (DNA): TGTGCCAGCTCACCGTCCGGGAGTCATGGCTACACCTTC. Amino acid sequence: CASSPSGSHGYTF. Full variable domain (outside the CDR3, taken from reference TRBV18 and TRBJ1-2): NAGVMQNPRHLVRRRGQEARLRCSPMKGHSHVYWYRQLPEEGLKFMVYLQKENIIDESGMPKERFSAEFPKEGPSILRIQQVVRGDSAAYFCASSPSGSHGYTFGSGTRLTVV.

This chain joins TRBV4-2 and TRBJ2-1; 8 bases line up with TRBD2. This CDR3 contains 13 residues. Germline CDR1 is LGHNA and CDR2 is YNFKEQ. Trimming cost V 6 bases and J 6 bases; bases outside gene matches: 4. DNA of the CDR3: TGTGCCAGCAGTAGCGGGACCCCCAATGAGCAGTTCTTC. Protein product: CASSSGTPNEQFF.

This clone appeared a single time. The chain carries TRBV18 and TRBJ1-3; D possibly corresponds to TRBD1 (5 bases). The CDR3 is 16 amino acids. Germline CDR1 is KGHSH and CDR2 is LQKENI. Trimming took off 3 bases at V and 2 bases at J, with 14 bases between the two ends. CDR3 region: CASSPAGIWAGNTIYF. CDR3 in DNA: TGTGCCAGCTCACCCGCAGGGATATGGGCTGGAAACACCATATATTTT. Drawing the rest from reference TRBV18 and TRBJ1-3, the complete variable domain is NAGVMQNPRHLVRRRGQEARLRCSPMKGHSHVYWYRQLPEEGLKFMVYLQKENIIDESGMPKERFSAEFPKEGPSILRIQQVVRGDSAAYFCASSPAGIWAGNTIYFGEGSWLTVV.

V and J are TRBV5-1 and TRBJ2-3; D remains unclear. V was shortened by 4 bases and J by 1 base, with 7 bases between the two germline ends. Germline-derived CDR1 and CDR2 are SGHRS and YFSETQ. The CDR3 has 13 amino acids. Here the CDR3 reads CASSPGGTDTQYF. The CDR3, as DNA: TGCGCCAGCAGCCCTGGAGGCACAGATACGCAGTATTTT.

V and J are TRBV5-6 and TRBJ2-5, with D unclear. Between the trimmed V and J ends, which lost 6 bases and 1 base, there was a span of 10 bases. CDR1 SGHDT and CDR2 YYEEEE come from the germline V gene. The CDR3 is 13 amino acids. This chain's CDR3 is CASTPSPQETQYF. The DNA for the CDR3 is TGTGCCAGCACCCCTTCTCCCCAAGAGACCCAGTACTTC.

CDR3 residues: CASTNPGPSGNTIYF. In DNA, the CDR3 is TGCGCCAGCACGAACCCCGGTCCCTCTGGAAACACCATATATTTT. V and J are TRBV23-1 and TRBJ1-3, with D unclear. TRBV23-1 is filed as an ORF, its function uncertain. Trimming stripped 7 bases from V and 0 bases from J, with 13 bases between. The CDR3 contains 15 residues.

CDR3 sequence: CASRPNPVTDTQYF. CDR3 DNA sequence: TGTGCCAGCAGACCGAATCCGGTCACAGATACGCAGTATTTT. V and J are TRBV5-5 and TRBJ2-3; D not resolved. V was clipped by 5 bases and J by 2 bases, with 12 bases between them. Looked up from germline, CDR1 is SGHKS and CDR2 is YYEKEE (reference sequence). This CDR3 has 14 residues.

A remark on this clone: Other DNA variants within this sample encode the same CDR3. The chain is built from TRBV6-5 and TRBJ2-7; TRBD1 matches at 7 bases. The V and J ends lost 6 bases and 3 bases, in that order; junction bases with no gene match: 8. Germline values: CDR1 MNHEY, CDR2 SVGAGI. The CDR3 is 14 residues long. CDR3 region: CASSRTTGSYEQYF. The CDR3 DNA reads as TGTGCCAGCAGCCGAACGACAGGGAGCTACGAGCAGTACTTC.

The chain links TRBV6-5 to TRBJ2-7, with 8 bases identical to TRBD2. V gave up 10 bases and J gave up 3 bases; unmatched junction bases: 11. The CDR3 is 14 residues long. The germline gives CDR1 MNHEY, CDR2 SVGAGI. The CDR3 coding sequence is TGTGCCACCGTAAGGGGAACTAGCGGCTACGAGCAGTACTTC. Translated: CATVRGTSGYEQYF.

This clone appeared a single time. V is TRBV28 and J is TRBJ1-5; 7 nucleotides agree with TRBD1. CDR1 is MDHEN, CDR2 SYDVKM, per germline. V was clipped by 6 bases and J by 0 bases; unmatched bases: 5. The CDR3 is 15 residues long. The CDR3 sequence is CASSAGGVSNQPQHF. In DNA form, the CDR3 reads TGTGCCAGCAGCGCAGGGGGAGTTAGCAATCAGCCCCAGCATTTT. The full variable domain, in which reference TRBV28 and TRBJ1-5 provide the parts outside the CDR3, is DVKVTQSSRYLVKRTGEKVFLECVQDMDHENMFWYRQDPGLGLRLIYFSYDVKMKEKGDIPEGYSVSREKKERFSLILESASTNQTSMYLCASSAGGVSNQPQHFGDGTRLSIL.

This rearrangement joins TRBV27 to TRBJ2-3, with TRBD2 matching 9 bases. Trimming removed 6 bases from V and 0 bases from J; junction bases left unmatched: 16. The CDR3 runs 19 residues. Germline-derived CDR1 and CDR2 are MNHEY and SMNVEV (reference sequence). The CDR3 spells CASSRGQVSSGISTDTQYF. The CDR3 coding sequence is TGTGCCAGCAGCCGTGGACAGGTCTCTAGCGGGATAAGCACAGATACGCAGTATTTT.

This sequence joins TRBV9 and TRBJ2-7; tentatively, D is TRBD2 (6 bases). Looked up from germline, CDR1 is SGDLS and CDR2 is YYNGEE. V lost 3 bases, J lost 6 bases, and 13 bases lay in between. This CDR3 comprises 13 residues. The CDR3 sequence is CASSATSGVEQYF. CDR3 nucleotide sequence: TGTGCCAGCAGCGCGACATCGGGAGTCGAGCAGTACTTC.

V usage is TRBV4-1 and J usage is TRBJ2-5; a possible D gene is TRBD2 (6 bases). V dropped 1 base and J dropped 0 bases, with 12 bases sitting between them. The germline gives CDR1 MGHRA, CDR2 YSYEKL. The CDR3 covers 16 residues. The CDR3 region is CASSQGRGGYQETQYF. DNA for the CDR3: TGCGCCAGCAGCCAAGGAAGAGGAGGGTACCAAGAGACCCAGTACTTC.

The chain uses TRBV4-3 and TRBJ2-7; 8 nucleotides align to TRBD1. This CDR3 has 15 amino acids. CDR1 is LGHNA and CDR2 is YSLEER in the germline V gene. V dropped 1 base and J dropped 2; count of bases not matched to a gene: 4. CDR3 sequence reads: CASSQARQGPYEQYF. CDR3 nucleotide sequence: TGCGCCAGCAGCCAAGCCCGACAGGGGCCCTACGAGCAGTACTTC.

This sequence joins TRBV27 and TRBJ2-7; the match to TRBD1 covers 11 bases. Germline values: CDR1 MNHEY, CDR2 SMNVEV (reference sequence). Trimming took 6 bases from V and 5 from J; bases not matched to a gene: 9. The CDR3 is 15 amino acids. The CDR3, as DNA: TGTGCCAGCAGGGACCGGACAGGGGGCGGCCACGAGCAGTACTTC. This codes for CASRDRTGGGHEQYF.

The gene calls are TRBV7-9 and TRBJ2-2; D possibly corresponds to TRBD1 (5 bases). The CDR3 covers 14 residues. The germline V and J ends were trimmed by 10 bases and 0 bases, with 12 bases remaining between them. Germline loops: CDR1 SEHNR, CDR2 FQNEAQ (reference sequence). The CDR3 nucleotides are TGTGCCACCCCGGACATATCGAACACCGGGGAGCTGTTTTTT. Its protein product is CATPDISNTGELFF.

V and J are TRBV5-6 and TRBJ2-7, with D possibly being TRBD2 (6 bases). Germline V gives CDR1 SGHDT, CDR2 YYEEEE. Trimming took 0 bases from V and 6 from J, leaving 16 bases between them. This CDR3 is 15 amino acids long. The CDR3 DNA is TGTGCCAGCAGCTTGGCGGTTGCAAAAGCGGGCGAGCAGTACTTC. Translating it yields CASSLAVAKAGEQYF.

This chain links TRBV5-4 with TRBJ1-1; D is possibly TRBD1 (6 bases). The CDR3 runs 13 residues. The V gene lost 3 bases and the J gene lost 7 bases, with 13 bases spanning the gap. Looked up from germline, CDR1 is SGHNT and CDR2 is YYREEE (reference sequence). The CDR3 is CASSSWGQGEAFF. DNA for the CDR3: TGTGCCAGCAGCTCCTGGGGGCAGGGTGAAGCTTTCTTT.

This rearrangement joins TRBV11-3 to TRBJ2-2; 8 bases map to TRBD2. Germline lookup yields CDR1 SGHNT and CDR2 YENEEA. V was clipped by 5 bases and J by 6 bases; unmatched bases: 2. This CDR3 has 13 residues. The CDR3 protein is CASSTSGAGELFF. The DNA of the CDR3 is TGTGCCAGCAGCACTAGCGGCGCCGGGGAGCTGTTTTTT.

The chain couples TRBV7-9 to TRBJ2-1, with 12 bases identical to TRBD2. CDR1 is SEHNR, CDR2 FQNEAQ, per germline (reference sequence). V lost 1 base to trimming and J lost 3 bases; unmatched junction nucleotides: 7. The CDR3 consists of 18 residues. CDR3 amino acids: CASSLDGLAGGIYNEQFF. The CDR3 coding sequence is TGTGCCAGCAGCTTAGACGGGCTAGCGGGAGGGATCTACAATGAGCAGTTCTTC.

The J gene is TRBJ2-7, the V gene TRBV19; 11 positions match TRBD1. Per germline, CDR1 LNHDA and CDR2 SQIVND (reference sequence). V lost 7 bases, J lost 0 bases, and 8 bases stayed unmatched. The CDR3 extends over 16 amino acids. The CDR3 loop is CASTTGTGGSSYEQYF. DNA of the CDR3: TGTGCCAGTACTACGGGGACAGGGGGTAGCTCCTACGAGCAGTACTTC.

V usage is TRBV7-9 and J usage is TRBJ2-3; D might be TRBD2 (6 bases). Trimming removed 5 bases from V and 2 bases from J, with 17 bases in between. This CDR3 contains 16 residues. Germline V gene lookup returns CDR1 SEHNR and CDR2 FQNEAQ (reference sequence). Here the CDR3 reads CASSPTEGLDTDTQYF. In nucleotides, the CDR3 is TGTGCCAGCAGCCCGACGGAGGGATTGGACACAGATACGCAGTATTTT.

The CDR3, as DNA: TGTGCCAGCAGTCGGACAGACATAAATGAAAAACTGTTTTTT. Translation: CASSRTDINEKLFF. The gene calls are TRBV6-1 and TRBJ1-4; D may be TRBD1 (6 bases). V lost 5 bases and J lost 5, with 12 bases in between. Looked up from germline, CDR1 is MNHNS and CDR2 is SASEGT. CDR3 length: 14 residues.